What follows is one T cell receptor beta chain and its context. The antigen it binds to is not known. Per-base qualities were not stored, and no clone one base away is much larger. Genomic DNA was extracted from sorted cells for sequencing of the TCRbeta CDR3 region. The immunoSEQ Assay was used for sequencing of TCRbeta CDR3 regions. TCRdb's version of the immuneACCESS table is confined to in-frame rearrangements and falls short of the full clone set. An unresolved V gene accounts for under half of the shortfall where checked; the remainder is of unknown origin. The sample profile shows about 97,000 clones; 86% of them were found once. 5.5% of the sample lies in the top ten. The sample is drawn from a study of OX40 agonist ivuxolimab in advanced cancers. With respect to the entire study: Ivuxolimab was an agonistic, fully human IgG2 monoclonal antibody directed against OX40 (CD134), a costimulatory receptor. Peripheral TCRbeta sequencing aimed to test whether ivuxolimab altered TCR sequence diversity and caused clonal T-cell expansion. Prior anti-PD-1, anti-PD-L1 or anti-CTLA-4 therapy was permitted, and checkpoint inhibitors had been received by roughly two fifths of dose-escalation patients. Intravenous ivuxolimab was administered to patients every 2 weeks at six dose levels: 0.01, 0.1, 0.3, 1.5, 3 and 10 mg/kg. Of the roughly 50 dose-escalation patients, hepatocellular carcinoma was present in about 20, melanoma in some 15, renal cell carcinoma in 9 and head and neck cancer in 9. The paper reports the monotherapy dose-escalation portion (N = 52 patients) of the phase I ivuxolimab trial. Three dose-escalation patients achieved partial responses, one with hepatocellular carcinoma and two with cutaneous melanoma. A male proportion of about 79% and a mean age of approximately 55 years, ranging from 23 to 79, were recorded for the dose-escalation cohort.

For this chain, trimming is 6 bases at the V end and 3 bases at the J end, and the number of junction bases without a gene match is 4. Based on the germline V gene (reference sequence), the CDR1 and CDR2 sequences are LNHDA and SQIVND. From cysteine to phenylalanine, the CDR3 is 14 amino acids long. The entry retains the CDR3 DNA only, 42 bases that are in frame from base 1. The full study reports these points: Antigen specificity was not determined for the clonally expanded peripheral T cells. Clonal expansion of both CD4+ and CD8+ blood T cells was observed from baseline to week 6 at doses 0.1 to 3.0 mg/kg. Low levels of normalized T-cell clonal expansion were also seen in some patients who did not respond. In partial responders in the 0.1-3.0 mg/kg groups, normalized peripheral clonal expansion was found to be among the lowest, especially among CD8+ T cells. After ivuxolimab, expanded clones were on average more numerous among CD8+ T cells than among CD4+ T cells.

The trial excluded patients who had a history of autoimmune disease or who were on systemic immunosuppression. Peripheral blood for TCR sequencing was drawn from every dose cohort at baseline, at cycle 4 day 1 and at cycle 7 day 1. The samples were drawn from a first-in-human, open-label, multicenter phase I dose-escalation trial of ivuxolimab. Adults with locally advanced or metastatic melanoma, renal cell, hepatocellular, or head and neck squamous cell carcinoma were enrolled in the trial. CD4+ and CD8+ T cells were sorted separately from peripheral blood before TCR sequencing. Sequenced material: CD4+ or CD8+ T cells sorted from blood, taken in a trial of the OX40 agonist ivuxolimab. The rearranged chain carries TRBV19 and TRBJ1-1; 10 central bases correspond to TRBD1. The clonotype originates from an adult with an advanced solid tumor such as melanoma, head and neck, liver or kidney cancer. DNA sequence: TGTGCCAGTAGGTCGGGACAGGGGTACACTGAAGCTTTCTTT. Its coded protein is CASRSGQGYTEAFF.